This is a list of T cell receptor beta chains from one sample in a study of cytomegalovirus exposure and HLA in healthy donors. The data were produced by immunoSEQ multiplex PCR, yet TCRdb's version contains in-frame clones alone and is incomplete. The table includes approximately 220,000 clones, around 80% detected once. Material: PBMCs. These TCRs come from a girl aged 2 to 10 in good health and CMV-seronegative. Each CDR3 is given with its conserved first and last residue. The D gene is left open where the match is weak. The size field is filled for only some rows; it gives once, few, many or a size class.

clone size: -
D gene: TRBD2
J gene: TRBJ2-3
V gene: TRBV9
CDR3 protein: CASSIFTGLAATDTQYF
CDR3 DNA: TGTGCCAGCAGCATATTTACGGGACTAGCGGCGACAGATACGCAGTATTTT

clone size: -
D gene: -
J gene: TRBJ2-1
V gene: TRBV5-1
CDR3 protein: CASSPNRGNNEQFF
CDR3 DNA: TGCGCCAGCAGCCCGAATAGGGGCAACAATGAGCAGTTCTTC

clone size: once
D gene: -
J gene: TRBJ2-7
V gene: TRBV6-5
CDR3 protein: CASSGGLIYEQYF
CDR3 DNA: TGTGCCAGCAGCGGGGGATTAATCTACGAGCAGTACTTC

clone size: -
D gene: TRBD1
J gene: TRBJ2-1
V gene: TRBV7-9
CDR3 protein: CASSRDRERFF
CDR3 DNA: TGTGCCAGCAGCCGGGACAGGGAGCGGTTCTTC

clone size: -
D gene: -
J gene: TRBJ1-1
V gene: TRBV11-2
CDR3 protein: CASSFMSNTEAFF
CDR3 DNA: TGTGCCAGCAGCTTTATGAGTAACACTGAAGCTTTCTTT

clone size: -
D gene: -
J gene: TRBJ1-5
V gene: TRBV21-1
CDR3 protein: CASSKTRGKQPQHF
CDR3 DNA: TGTGCCAGCAGCAAAACCAGGGGGAAGCAGCCCCAGCATTTT

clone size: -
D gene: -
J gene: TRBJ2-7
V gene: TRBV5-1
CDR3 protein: CAIELAGPYEQYF
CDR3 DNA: TGCGCCATTGAGTTGGCGGGGCCCTACGAGCAGTACTTC

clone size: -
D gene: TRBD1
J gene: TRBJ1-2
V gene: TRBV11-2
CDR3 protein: CASRNPGGLGYTF
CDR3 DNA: TGTGCCAGCAGGAATCCAGGGGGCTTGGGCTACACCTTC

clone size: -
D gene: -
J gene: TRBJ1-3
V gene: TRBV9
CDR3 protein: CASSVEEGLSGNTIYF
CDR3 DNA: TGTGCCAGCAGCGTAGAAGAGGGACTCTCTGGAAACACCATATATTTT

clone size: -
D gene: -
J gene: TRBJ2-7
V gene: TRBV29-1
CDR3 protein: CSVDDRGEQYF
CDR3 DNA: TGCAGCGTTGATGACAGAGGTGAGCAGTACTTC

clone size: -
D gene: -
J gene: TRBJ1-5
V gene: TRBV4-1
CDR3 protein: CASSQDTRGVRLGNQPQHF
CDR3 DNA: TGCGCCAGCAGCCAAGATACCCGCGGAGTCCGGTTAGGCAATCAGCCCCAGCATTTT

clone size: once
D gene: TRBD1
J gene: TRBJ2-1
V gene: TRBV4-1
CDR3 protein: CASSQAPGGNEQFF
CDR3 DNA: TGCGCCAGCAGCCAAGCCCCAGGGGGCAATGAGCAGTTCTTC